This TCR beta chain originates from a study of blood T cells in healthy people across ages. General study findings and limits: TCR beta diversity was tightly associated with the proportion of naive T cells.

Isolation of PBMCs gave at least 7 million cells per sample. This clonotype turned up a few times. Antigen unknown. For the second PCR, which ran for roughly 6 to 12 cycles, a sample-barcoded 5' primer and a J-beta primer mix were used. TCRdb analysed the 5' RACE reads with MiXCR anew, one entry per CDR3 protein. In the table there are just over 1 million distinct CDR3 sequences, around 43% of which are singletons. The clonotype comes from a woman in her sixties in good health. Sequenced: blood.

CDR3 region: CASSQDRGSTGEQYF. The CDR3 bases are TGTGCCAGCAGCCAAGACCGAGGCTCCACGGGGGAGCAGTACTTC. The rearrangement joins TRBV3-1 to TRBJ2-5; maybe TRBD2 (6 bases). The germline V gene encodes CDR1 LGHDT and CDR2 YNNKEL (reference sequence). The ends were cut back, 0 bases at V and 11 bases at J, with 19 bases in the middle. The CDR3 runs 15 residues.